This T cell receptor beta chain was recorded in a study of CD8 T cells in Susac syndrome. Notes on the study in general: Susac-specific public clones were found in total CD8+ and CD8+ TEMRA repertoires, numbering some 17 and five, respectively.

CDR1 is MGHRA, CDR2 YSYEKL, per germline. CDR3 length: 12 residues. Trimming pared 4 bases from V and 5 bases from J, leaving 5 bases between. Regarding this clonotype: Antigen: not known.

For TEMRA sorting, memory subsets were defined by staining for CD27 and CD45RA. Both total CD8+ T cells and sorted CD8+ TEMRA cells were sequenced. Negative isolation yielded the CD8+ and CD4+ T cells, while FACS enriched the TEMRA cells. Random-hexamer reverse transcription was applied to roughly 0.5 to 1 ug RNA. The amplification used immunoSEQ multiplex PCR on TCR beta CDR3; it spanned 54 Vbeta and 13 Jbeta. TCRdb ran MiXCR on the immunoSEQ multiplex PCR reads and lists one entry per CDR3 protein. The sample gives 2,000 to 3,000 distinct CDR3 sequences, just under 75% of which show up once; approximately 19% is in the top ten.

The chain has TRBV4-1 and TRBJ2-2; D is unclear. Specimen: CD8+ TEMRA cells from PBMCs. Subset meaning: FACS-sorted terminally differentiated effector memory CD8+ T cells re-expressing CD45RA (CD8+ TEMRA). The TCR comes from a human donor with Susac syndrome. In nucleotides, the CDR3 is TGCGCCAGCAGCCTTGGGACCGGGGAGCTGTTTTTT. It specifies CASSLGTGELFF.